What follows are 20 T cell receptor beta chains derived from one specimen sequenced in a study of lymphopenia after photon versus proton radiotherapy (dated by TCRdb to the late 2010s). Library prep was done by the immunoSEQ multiplex PCR assay. Not all clones reach the TCRdb copy of this immuneACCESS table, which keeps in-frame sequences only. Checked studies attribute under half of the gap to unresolved V genes and leave the rest unexplained. The sample data list about 29,000 clones, and roughly 90% of these were observed just once. The ten largest make up approximately 50% of the sample. Sequences were derived from peripheral blood, sampled from a patient treated with proton-based radiotherapy. These receptors all come from a woman in her fifties or sixties with cholangiocarcinoma. Some clones in this sample may be carry-over from other donors' samples.

The chain couples TRBV25-1 to TRBJ2-1; the D is unclear. The CDR3 contains 15 residues. Germline CDR1 reads MGHDK; CDR2 reads SYGVNS. The V end was cut by 3 bases, the J end by 0 bases, with 9 bases between. For the CDR3, the DNA is TGTGCCAGCAGTGACCCCCGGTTCTCCTACAATGAGCAGTTCTTC. The encoded protein is CASSDPRFSYNEQFF. Full variable domain (rest looked up from reference TRBV25-1 and TRBJ2-1): EADIYQTPRYLVIGTGKKITLECSQTMGHDKMYWYQQDPGMELHLIHYSYGVNSTEKGDLSSESTVSRIRTEHFPLTLESARPSHTSQYLCASSDPRFSYNEQFFGPGTRLTVL.

The J gene is TRBJ1-4, the V gene TRBV2; D gene uncertain. There are 15 residues in the CDR3. Germline CDR1 and CDR2: SNHLY and FYNNEI. With 6 bases removed from V and 11 bases from J, the gap between germline ends came to 22 bases. The chain's CDR3 is CASSDRGPVRDKLFF. In DNA form, the CDR3 reads TGTGCCAGCAGCGACCGTGGACCAGTTCGAGATAAACTGTTTTTT.

V and J are TRBV18 and TRBJ2-7; TRBD2 agrees at 7 bases. The CDR3 length is 14 residues. Per germline, CDR1 KGHSH and CDR2 LQKENI. After removal of 3 bases from V and 2 bases from J, the junction contained 4 bases not matched to a gene. For the CDR3, the DNA is TGTGCCAGCTCACCCTCGGGACTACCCTACGAGCAGTACTTC. This gives the protein CASSPSGLPYEQYF.

This clone came up once. In DNA form, the CDR3 reads TGCGCCAGCAGCTTACAACAGGGATATGGCTACACCTTC. Translated: CASSLQQGYGYTF. The rearrangement joins TRBV5-1 to TRBJ1-2; perhaps TRBD1 as D (6 bases). In germline, CDR1 is SGHRS, CDR2 YFSETQ. The CDR3 extends over 13 amino acids. V gave up 2 bases and J gave up 5 bases, with 10 bases separating them.

V usage is TRBV7-6 and J usage is TRBJ2-7; D is possibly TRBD2 (6 bases). The CDR3 has 14 amino acids. Trimming took off 5 bases at V and 6 bases at J, with 17 bases between the two ends. Germline CDR1 SGHVS, CDR2 FNYEAQ. The CDR3 spells CASSLWEMEGEQYF. The CDR3 DNA is TGTGCCAGCAGCCTATGGGAAATGGAGGGCGAGCAGTACTTC.

J is TRBJ2-3 and V is TRBV7-8, with a tentative D call TRBD2 (5 bases). The CDR3 length is 15 residues. Germline V lookup: CDR1 SGHVS, CDR2 FQNEAQ. Trimming shortened V by 5 bases and J by 0 bases, and 12 bases separated the two germline ends. The CDR3 bases are TGTGCCAGCAGCCTAGGGTGGACTAGCACAGATACGCAGTATTTT. Translating it yields CASSLGWTSTDTQYF.

This chain uses TRBV5-8 with TRBJ2-3; TRBD2 might be the D (6 bases). V was cut by 3 bases and J by 2 bases, with 16 bases left in between. The CDR3 loop spans 16 amino acids. Germline CDR1 and CDR2: SGHTS and YDEGEE. CDR3 coding DNA: TGTGCCAGCAGCTCGGGTACTGGGGGGTCCACAGATACGCAGTATTTT. Protein: CASSSGTGGSTDTQYF.

The chain is built from TRBV5-1 and TRBJ2-3, with D hard to call. The germline gives CDR1 SGHRS, CDR2 YFSETQ. V lost 2 bases to trimming and J lost 1 base, with 14 bases between them. This CDR3 contains 16 residues. For the CDR3, the DNA is TGCGCCAGCAGCTTCCTTATTAGTTCTGGCACAGATACGCAGTATTTT. Its translation: CASSFLISSGTDTQYF. The whole variable domain, filled in from reference TRBV5-1 and TRBJ2-3, reads KAGVTQTPRYLIKTRGQQVTLSCSPISGHRSVSWYQQTPGQGLQFLFEYFSETQRNKGNFPGRFSGRQFSNSRSEMNVSTLELGDSALYLCASSFLISSGTDTQYFGPGTRLTVL.

V gene TRBV11-3 combines with J gene TRBJ2-3, with 8 bases matching TRBD2. CDR1 is SGHNT, CDR2 YENEEA, per germline. V lost 1 base and J lost 2; bases outside the gene matches: 2. The length of the CDR3 is 15 residues. The CDR3 is CASSLVAGPTDTQYF. The CDR3 DNA sequence: TGTGCCAGCAGCTTAGTAGCGGGGCCCACAGATACGCAGTATTTT.

This clone came up once. This chain connects TRBV27 to TRBJ1-6; TRBD1 agrees at 8 bases. J was trimmed by 7 bases and V by 5 bases; bases with no gene match: 13. Per germline, CDR1 MNHEY and CDR2 SMNVEV (reference sequence). This CDR3 comprises 17 residues. The DNA of the CDR3 is TGTGCCAGCAGTAGCACAGGGGGGCCCCTGGAAAATTCACCCCTCCACTTT. Translating gives CASSSTGGPLENSPLHF.

CDR3 protein: CASRGPINTEAFF. The CDR3 DNA follows: TGTGCCAGCAGGGGACCTATTAACACTGAAGCTTTCTTT. The rearrangement links TRBV2 to TRBJ1-1, with a weak D call TRBD1 (5 bases). The CDR3 runs to 13 residues. Trimming left V 6 bases short and J 2 bases short, with 10 bases between. Germline V lookup: CDR1 SNHLY, CDR2 FYNNEI.

The chain couples TRBV27 to TRBJ2-3; D is ambiguous. The ends were cut back, 3 bases at V and 1 base at J, with 8 bases in the middle. This CDR3 spans 14 amino acids. Germline V CDR1 and CDR2: MNHEY, SMNVEV (reference sequence). The CDR3 DNA is TGTGCCAGCAGTTTGTGGACCCGCACAGATACGCAGTATTTT. This encodes CASSLWTRTDTQYF.

The gene calls are TRBV9 and TRBJ1-3; 9 bases fit TRBD1. The CDR3 is 17 residues long. The germline V gene has CDR1 SGDLS and CDR2 YYNGEE. V was clipped by 0 bases and J by 0 bases; unmatched bases: 4. For the CDR3, the DNA is TGTGCCAGCAGCGTAGACGGGACAGGGCGCTCTGGAAACACCATATATTTT. As protein: CASSVDGTGRSGNTIYF. The full variable domain, with the rest looked up from reference TRBV9 and TRBJ1-3, is DSGVTQTPKHLITATGQRVTLRCSPRSGDLSVYWYQQSLDQGLQFLIQYYNGEERAKGNILERFSAQQFPDLHSELNLSSLELGDSALYFCASSVDGTGRSGNTIYFGEGSWLTVV.

The V and J genes are TRBV2 and TRBJ1-1, with D possibly TRBD1 on 6 matching bases. The CDR3 loop spans 14 amino acids. V was cut by 6 bases and J by 6 bases, with 17 bases left in between. Looked up from germline, CDR1 is SNHLY and CDR2 is FYNNEI. This CDR3 reads CASSAVQGRAEAFF. CDR3 coding DNA: TGTGCCAGCAGCGCTGTACAGGGTCGGGCTGAAGCTTTCTTT.

The CDR3 DNA follows: TGTGCCAGCAGCCAGCCCGGGACAGGGGGGTACGAGCAGTACTTC. Protein sequence: CASSQPGTGGYEQYF. This sequence joins TRBV14 and TRBJ2-7; the match to TRBD1 covers 11 bases. The J segment lost 4 bases and the V segment lost 3 bases, leaving 5 bases of the junction unmatched. Germline V gene sequence: CDR1 SGHDN, CDR2 FVKESK. The CDR3 length is 15 residues.

The rearrangement joins TRBV6-1 to TRBJ2-1; 11 bases map to TRBD2. The J segment lost 15 bases and the V segment lost 6 bases, leaving 7 bases of the junction unmatched. This CDR3 has 12 amino acids. The germline V gene has CDR1 MNHNS and CDR2 SASEGT. This CDR3 is CASRKLAGARFF. DNA of the CDR3: TGTGCCAGCAGAAAACTAGCGGGGGCAAGGTTCTTC.

This chain joins TRBV2 and TRBJ1-3, with no clear D. This CDR3 contains 14 residues. Germline V lookup: CDR1 SNHLY, CDR2 FYNNEI. V was clipped by 3 bases and J by 0 bases, with 6 bases between them. The CDR3 sequence: CASSDGYSGNTIYF. DNA of the CDR3: TGTGCCAGCAGTGATGGGTACTCTGGAAACACCATATATTTT.

The chain combines TRBV2 with TRBJ1-5; D remains unclear. From germline, CDR1 is SNHLY and CDR2 FYNNEI. The CDR3 has 14 amino acids. V was trimmed by 8 bases and J by 2 bases, leaving 13 bases between them. The CDR3 nucleotides are TGTGCCAGCCGGGTTGAATCGGGCAATCAGCCCCAGCATTTT. Residues: CASRVESGNQPQHF.

DNA for the CDR3: TGTGCCAGCAGCGTGGGGCCCGGGACAAATTCCTACGAGCAGTACTTC. Translation: CASSVGPGTNSYEQYF. The gene calls are TRBV7-6 and TRBJ2-7, with D possibly matching TRBD1 (6 bases). V lost 5 bases to trimming and J lost 1 base, with 18 bases between them. The V gene's germline CDR1 is SGHVS and CDR2 FNYEAQ. This CDR3 region has 16 residues.

The V call is TRBV5-1, the J call TRBJ2-3; the D is unclear. The ends were cut back, 4 bases at V and 0 bases at J, with 15 bases in the middle. Germline V CDR1 and CDR2: SGHRS, YFSETQ. The CDR3 totals 16 residues. Here the CDR3 reads CASSLPTSVSTDTQYF. CDR3 nucleotide sequence: TGCGCCAGCAGCCTCCCCACCAGCGTAAGCACAGATACGCAGTATTTT.